This TCR beta chain was obtained from a study of OX40 agonist ivuxolimab in advanced cancers. The assay was immunoSEQ multiplex PCR, and TCRdb's table has in-frame clones only and misses some. The profile shows about 82,000 clones, about 91% of them singletons. Germline CDR1 and CDR2: MNHEY and SMNVEV (reference sequence). The CDR3 consists of 15 residues. Unmatched junction bases numbered 10, after V lost 4 bases and J lost 8 bases. The sequenced sample was CD4+ or CD8+ T cells sorted from blood, obtained in a trial of the OX40 agonist ivuxolimab. V is TRBV27 and J is TRBJ1-3; 8 nucleotides match TRBD1. The receptor was derived from an adult with an advanced solid tumor such as melanoma, head and neck, liver or kidney cancer. DNA for the CDR3: TGTGCCAGCAGTTCTACGGGGGGGACAGGCCACACCATATATTTT. Its translation is CASSSTGGTGHTIYF.